This T cell receptor (beta chain) was identified during a study of T cell repertoires in ileal Crohn's disease. Specified time point: neoterminal ileum biopsy at postoperative endoscopy, about 6 months after surgery. Notes on this clone: Its antigen is currently unknown.

Profiling relied on immunoSEQ multiplex PCR, and the TCRdb table lists in-frame clones only, not all of them. The table includes roughly 62,000 clones, 85% to 90% detected once. General study results and limits: All patients with clonality above 26.8% had endoscopic recurrence.

V lost 1 base to trimming and J lost 8 bases; unmatched junction nucleotides: 7. The CDR3 has 15 amino acids. Germline V CDR1 and CDR2: LNHNV, YYDKDF (reference sequence). The sequenced sample was ileal tissue. This clonotype was obtained from an adult with Crohn's disease. The V call is TRBV15, the J call TRBJ2-1; 8 bases match TRBD2. CDR3 nucleotides: TGTGCCACCAGCAGAGCCTGGCGGGGGGCGCATGAGCAGTTCTTC. Amino acid sequence: CATSRAWRGAHEQFF.